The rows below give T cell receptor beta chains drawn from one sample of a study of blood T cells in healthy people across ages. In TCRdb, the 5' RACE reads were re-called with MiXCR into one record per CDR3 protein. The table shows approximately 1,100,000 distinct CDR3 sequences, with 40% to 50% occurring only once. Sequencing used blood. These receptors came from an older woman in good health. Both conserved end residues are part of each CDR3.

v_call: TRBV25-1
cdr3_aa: CASRDSGFDLYNEQYF

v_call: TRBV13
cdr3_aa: CASSTRSLNQPQHF

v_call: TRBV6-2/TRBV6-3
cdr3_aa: CASSRRLTDTQYF

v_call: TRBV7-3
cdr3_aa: CASSLRQVGFDEQFF

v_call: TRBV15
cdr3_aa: CATSRDTGVHNEQYF

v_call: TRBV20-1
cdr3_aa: CSAMGQGAYEQYF

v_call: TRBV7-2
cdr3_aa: CASSSTRTSGRAEQYF

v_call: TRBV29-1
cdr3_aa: CSVSGGSYNEQFF

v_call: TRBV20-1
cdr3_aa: CSARAETSWVQYF

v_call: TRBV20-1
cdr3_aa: CSARQAPVSEQYF

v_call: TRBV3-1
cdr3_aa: CASSQGYGGKQPQHF

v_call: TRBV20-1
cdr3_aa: CSARDLQGSDTQYF

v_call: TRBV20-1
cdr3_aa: CSASIGGIYGYTF

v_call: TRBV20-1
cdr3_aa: CSAGQVGETQYF

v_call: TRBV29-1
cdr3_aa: CSVTTGAGASTDTQYF

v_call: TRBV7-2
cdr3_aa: CASSLEGVTDTQYF

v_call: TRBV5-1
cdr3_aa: CASRPSKLFF

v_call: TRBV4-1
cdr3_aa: CASSQDVSASGSEQFF

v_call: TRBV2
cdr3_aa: CASSADANTGELFF

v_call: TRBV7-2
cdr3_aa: CASSLRDESSYEQYF

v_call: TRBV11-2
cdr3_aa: CASSLRRAAAEQYF

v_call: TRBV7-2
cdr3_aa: CASSSGLGNQPQHF

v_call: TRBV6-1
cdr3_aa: CASSAYRPLSSYNEQFF

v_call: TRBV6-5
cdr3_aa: CASSYAGGTGGVSEQFF

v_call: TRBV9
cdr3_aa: CASSVGGGVLDEQFF

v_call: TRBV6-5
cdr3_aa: CASGRFRNEQFF

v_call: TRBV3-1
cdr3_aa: CASSQDLRDTQYF

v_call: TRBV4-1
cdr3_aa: CASSLNGQTQETQYF

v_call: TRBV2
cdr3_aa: CASSVTRSNQPQHF

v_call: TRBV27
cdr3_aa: CASSALSGSWDNEQFF

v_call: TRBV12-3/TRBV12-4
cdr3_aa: CASGEPSKNIQYF

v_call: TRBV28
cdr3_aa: CASSFYKLPQHF

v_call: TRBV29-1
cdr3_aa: CSVLRAGQGWNEQYF

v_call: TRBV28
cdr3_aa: CASSSRRGRRLRDTQYF

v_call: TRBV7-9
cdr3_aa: CASSPENRHEQYF

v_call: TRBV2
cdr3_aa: CASSESQGHYGYTF

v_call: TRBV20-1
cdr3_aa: CSASQPAAWNEQFF

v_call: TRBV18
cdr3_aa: CASSPPTTAAYEQYF

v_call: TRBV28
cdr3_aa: CASSLPGTMSSGNTIYF

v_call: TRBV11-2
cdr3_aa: CASSLSRARTDTQYF

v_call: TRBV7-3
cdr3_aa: CASSPRGGGRSDTQYF

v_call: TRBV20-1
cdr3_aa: CSARTGTGGNERFF

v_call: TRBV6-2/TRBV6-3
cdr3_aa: CASSLAPGGSHNEQFF

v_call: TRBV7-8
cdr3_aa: CASSVSTTTDTQYF